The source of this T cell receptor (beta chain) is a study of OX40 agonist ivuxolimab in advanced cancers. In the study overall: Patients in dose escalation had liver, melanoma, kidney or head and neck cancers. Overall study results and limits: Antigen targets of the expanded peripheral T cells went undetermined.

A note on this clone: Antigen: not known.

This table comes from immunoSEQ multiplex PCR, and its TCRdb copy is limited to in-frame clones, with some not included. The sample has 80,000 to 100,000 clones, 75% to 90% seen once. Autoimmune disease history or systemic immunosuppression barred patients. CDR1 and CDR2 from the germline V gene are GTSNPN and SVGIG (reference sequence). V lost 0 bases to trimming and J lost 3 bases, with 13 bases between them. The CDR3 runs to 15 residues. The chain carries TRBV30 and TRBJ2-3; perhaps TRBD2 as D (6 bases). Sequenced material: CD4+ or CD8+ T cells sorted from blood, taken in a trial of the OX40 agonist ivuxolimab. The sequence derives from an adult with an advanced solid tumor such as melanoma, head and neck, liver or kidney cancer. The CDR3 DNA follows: TGTGCCTGGAGTGTACTCGGGGGTGGGACAGATACGCAGTATTTT. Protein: CAWSVLGGGTDTQYF.